The 21 T cell receptor beta chains presented below share a single source sample, sequenced in a study of OX40 agonist ivuxolimab in advanced cancers. Generated by immunoSEQ multiplex PCR, the TCRdb table keeps only in-frame clones and is missing some. Altogether about 20,000 clones are present, 80% to 90% being singletons, with the ten largest covering around 16%. The sequencing used CD4+ or CD8+ T cells sorted from blood, collected in a trial of the OX40 agonist ivuxolimab. Receptor source: an adult with an advanced solid tumor such as melanoma, head and neck, liver or kidney cancer.

This sequence joins TRBV10-2 and TRBJ2-3; TRBD2 agrees at 8 bases. With 4 bases clipped from V and 3 bases from J, the junction kept 6 bases outside the gene matches. There are 15 residues in the CDR3. Germline CDR1 is WSHSY and CDR2 is SAAADI. Here the CDR3 reads CASSGPSGSTDTQYF. The CDR3 nucleotides read TGCGCCAGCAGTGGGCCGAGCGGGAGTACAGATACGCAGTATTTT.

This chain links TRBV7-2 with TRBJ2-7; weak D call: TRBD2 (5 bases). Per the germline V gene, CDR1 is SGHTA and CDR2 is FQGNSA. V lost 5 bases and J 3 bases, leaving 11 bases between the germline ends. The CDR3 runs 13 residues. The chain's CDR3 is CASSPRLYYEQYF. CDR3 coding DNA: TGTGCCAGCAGCCCCAGACTATACTACGAGCAGTACTTC.

The chain has TRBV7-3 and TRBJ1-2; TRBD1 agrees at 8 bases. This CDR3 spans 20 amino acids. V trimming: 5 bases; J trimming: 4 bases; junction bases outside the gene matches: 24. From germline, CDR1 is SGHTA and CDR2 FQGTGA. This chain's CDR3 is CASSHPPRGGQVELCYGYTF. In DNA, the CDR3 is TGTGCCAGCAGCCACCCGCCTCGGGGGGGACAGGTTGAACTATGCTATGGCTACACCTTC.

The CDR3 DNA is TGTGCCAGCAGCTACCCTAGCTACGAGCAGTACTTC. Its protein product is CASSYPSYEQYF. V and J are TRBV7-9 and TRBJ2-7, with D hard to call. Trimming pared 4 bases from V and 3 bases from J, leaving 7 bases between. The CDR3 is 12 residues long. The germline V gene has CDR1 SEHNR and CDR2 FQNEAQ (reference sequence).

The V call is TRBV7-2, the J call TRBJ2-7; the D is unclear. CDR1 is SGHTA, CDR2 FQGNSA, per germline. V lost 0 bases and J 0 bases, leaving 3 bases between the germline ends. The CDR3 covers 13 residues. The CDR3 DNA sequence: TGTGCCAGCAGCTTAGCGCGCTCCTACGAGCAGTACTTC. Its translation: CASSLARSYEQYF.

The chain is built from TRBV5-1 and TRBJ1-1, with 7 bases lining up with TRBD1. In germline, CDR1 is SGHRS, CDR2 YFSETQ. Trimming cost V 0 bases and J 6 bases; bases outside gene matches: 2. The CDR3 is made up of 13 amino acids. CDR3 nucleotide sequence: TGCGCCAGCAGCTTGGGGGGACAGCCTGAAGCTTTCTTT. Protein: CASSLGGQPEAFF.

The genes are TRBV5-1 and TRBJ2-3; D might be TRBD2 (6 bases). There are 15 residues in the CDR3. V lost 1 base, J lost 4 bases, and 13 bases lay in between. Germline-derived CDR1 and CDR2 are SGHRS and YFSETQ. The CDR3 DNA sequence: TGCGCCAGCAGCTTGATGGGGGGTAGTGCAGATACGCAGTATTTT. As protein: CASSLMGGSADTQYF.

The chain employs TRBV5-1 and TRBJ2-3; D possibly corresponds to TRBD1 (6 bases). Trimming shortened V by 4 bases and J by 2 bases, and 14 bases separated the two germline ends. The V gene's germline CDR1 is SGHRS and CDR2 YFSETQ. CDR3 size: 15 residues. CDR3 nucleotide sequence: TGCGCCAGCAGCACAGGGCGACTACCCACAGATACGCAGTATTTT. Translated: CASSTGRLPTDTQYF.

This clone has only one observation. The J gene is TRBJ2-7, the V gene TRBV29-1; D uncertain. The CDR3 extends over 13 amino acids. Germline V lookup: CDR1 SQVTM, CDR2 ANQGSEA. The ends were cut back, 6 bases at V and 5 bases at J, with 17 bases in the middle. DNA of the CDR3: TGCAGCGTGGAACCTACCGACCGGGACGAGCAGTACTTC. Translated, it gives CSVEPTDRDEQYF.

The chain recombines TRBV10-1 with TRBJ2-5; the match to TRBD2 covers 7 bases. This CDR3 spans 13 amino acids. Germline CDR1 is WNHNN and CDR2 is SYGVQD (reference sequence). The J segment lost 7 bases and the V segment lost 1 base, leaving 3 bases of the junction unmatched. The chain's CDR3 is CASSELRGGTQYF. CDR3 nucleotides: TGCGCCAGCAGTGAGTTGCGCGGGGGGACCCAGTACTTC.

The DNA of the CDR3 is TGTGCCAGCAGCATCAGAGTGAACACTGAAGCTTTCTTT. Protein sequence: CASSIRVNTEAFF. This chain joins TRBV11-3 and TRBJ1-1, with D hard to call. V was pared by 5 bases and J by 0 bases, with 7 bases between. The CDR3 consists of 13 residues. Germline loops: CDR1 SGHNT, CDR2 YENEEA.

J is TRBJ2-3 and V is TRBV28; 8 bases fit TRBD2. The CDR3 is 15 amino acids. The germline gives CDR1 MDHEN, CDR2 SYDVKM. Unmatched junction bases numbered 8, after V lost 6 bases and J lost 3 bases. The DNA for the CDR3 is TGTGCCAGCAGCCCCCGGAGCGGGAGAACAGATACGCAGTATTTT. Protein sequence: CASSPRSGRTDTQYF.

This chain links TRBV6-5 with TRBJ2-7; 11 bases map to TRBD2. V shed 6 bases and J 5 bases; nucleotides not matched to a gene: 6. In germline, CDR1 is MNHEY, CDR2 SVGAGI. This CDR3 has 14 residues. This CDR3 reads CASRLAGGPHEQYF. The CDR3 DNA reads as TGTGCCAGCAGGTTAGCGGGAGGGCCGCACGAGCAGTACTTC.

The chain uses TRBV15 and TRBJ2-7, with 11 bases fitting TRBD1. Per the germline V gene, CDR1 is LNHNV and CDR2 is YYDKDF (reference sequence). The CDR3 length is 14 residues. V gave up 5 bases and J gave up 8 bases; unmatched junction bases: 8. This chain's CDR3 is CATSGGQGALKQYF. The DNA for the CDR3 is TGTGCCACCAGCGGCGGACAGGGGGCGCTTAAGCAGTACTTC.

Only one count was recorded for this clone. This chain joins TRBV7-9 and TRBJ1-1; possible D gene TRBD1, 5 bases. From germline, CDR1 is SEHNR and CDR2 FQNEAQ (reference sequence). CDR3 size: 15 residues. Trimming took off 5 bases at V and 4 bases at J, with 17 bases between the two ends. CDR3 protein: CASSPAIGAFTEAFF. The CDR3 nucleotides are TGTGCCAGCAGCCCCGCGATCGGGGCGTTCACTGAAGCTTTCTTT. The full variable domain, in which reference TRBV7-9 and TRBJ1-1 provide the parts outside the CDR3, is DTGVSQNPRHKITKRGQNVTFRCDPISEHNRLYWYRQTLGQGPEFLTYFQNEAQLEKSRLLSDRFSAERPKGSFSTLEIQRTEQGDSAMYLCASSPAIGAFTEAFFGQGTRLTVV.

The chain employs TRBV6-4 and TRBJ1-2; D may be TRBD1 (5 bases). Between the trimmed V and J ends, which lost 3 bases and 4 bases, there was a span of 15 bases. The CDR3 has 15 amino acids. CDR1 and CDR2 (germline): MRHNA, SNTAGT. The CDR3 loop reads CASSDGGTSVYGYTF. For the CDR3, the DNA is TGTGCCAGCAGTGATGGTGGGACGTCCGTCTATGGCTACACCTTC.

V usage is TRBV9 and J usage is TRBJ2-2, with 8 positions matching TRBD2. This CDR3 region has 16 residues. The ends lost 3 bases at V and 4 bases at J; junction bases unmatched: 8. Looked up from germline, CDR1 is SGDLS and CDR2 is YYNGEE. The CDR3 DNA reads TGTGCCAGCAGCGCCCGACTAGCGTTAGGCACCGGGGAGCTGTTTTTT. Translated: CASSARLALGTGELFF.

V is TRBV27 and J is TRBJ1-6; the D is unclear. V was shortened by 3 bases and J by 6 bases, with 9 bases between the two germline ends. This CDR3 is 14 amino acids long. CDR1 MNHEY and CDR2 SMNVEV come from the germline V gene (reference sequence). CDR3 sequence: CASSFRLGNSPLHF. As DNA, the CDR3 is TGTGCCAGCAGTTTCAGGTTGGGTAATTCACCCCTCCACTTT.

The chain combines TRBV7-9 with TRBJ2-5; 10 bases match TRBD2. Per the germline V gene, CDR1 is SEHNR and CDR2 is FQNEAQ (reference sequence). The junction had 6 bases not matched to a gene; V was cut back by 1 base and J by 4 bases. CDR3 length: 16 amino acids. CDR3 in DNA: TGTGCCAGCAGCTTAGAAGGGTCTAGCGGGAGAGAGACCCAGTACTTC. This codes for CASSLEGSSGRETQYF.

V is TRBV7-3 and J is TRBJ2-1; D ambiguous. CDR1 and CDR2 from the germline V gene are SGHTA and FQGTGA. The CDR3 extends over 15 amino acids. Trimming took 2 bases from V and 2 from J, leaving 10 bases between them. CDR3 residues: CASSLRATTYNEQFF. The CDR3 nucleotides are TGTGCCAGCAGCTTACGAGCGACCACCTACAATGAGCAGTTCTTC.

The rearrangement links TRBV11-2 to TRBJ2-7, with 10 positions matching TRBD2. The length of the CDR3 is 16 residues. V trimming: 5 bases; J trimming: 0 bases; junction bases outside the gene matches: 7. Germline CDR1 is SGHAT and CDR2 is FQNNGV. In DNA form, the CDR3 reads TGTGCCAGCAGCATAGGACTAGCGGACCTCTCCTACGAGCAGTACTTC. Translating it yields CASSIGLADLSYEQYF. Using reference TRBV11-2 and TRBJ2-7 for the parts outside the CDR3, the full variable domain is EAGVAQSPRYKIIEKRQSVAFWCNPISGHATLYWYQQILGQGPKLLIQFQNNGVVDDSQLPKDRFSAERLKGVDSTLKIQPAKLEDSAVYLCASSIGLADLSYEQYFGPGTRLTVT.